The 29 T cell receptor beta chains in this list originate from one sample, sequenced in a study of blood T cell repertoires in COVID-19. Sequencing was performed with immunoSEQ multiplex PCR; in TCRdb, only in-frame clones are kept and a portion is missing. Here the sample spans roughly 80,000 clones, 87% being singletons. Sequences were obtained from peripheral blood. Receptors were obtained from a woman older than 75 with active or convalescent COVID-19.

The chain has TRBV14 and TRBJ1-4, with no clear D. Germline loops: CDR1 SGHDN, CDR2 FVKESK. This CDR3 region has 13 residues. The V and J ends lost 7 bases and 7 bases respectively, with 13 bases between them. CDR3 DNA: TGTGCCAGCACTAGAAGCACCGGTGAAAAACTGTTTTTT. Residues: CASTRSTGEKLFF.

CDR3 in amino acids: CASSGGTSLSTDTQYF. CDR3 nucleotide sequence: TGTGCCAGCAGCGGTGGGACTAGTTTAAGCACAGATACGCAGTATTTT. The chain recombines TRBV9 with TRBJ2-3, with 8 bases matching TRBD2. CDR1 and CDR2 from the germline V gene are SGDLS and YYNGEE. CDR3 length: 16 amino acids. The trim removed 3 bases at V and 0 bases at J, leaving 6 bases unmatched. Combining the CDR3 with reference TRBV9 and TRBJ2-3 gives the whole variable domain DSGVTQTPKHLITATGQRVTLRCSPRSGDLSVYWYQQSLDQGLQFLIQYYNGEERAKGNILERFSAQQFPDLHSELNLSSLELGDSALYFCASSGGTSLSTDTQYFGPGTRLTVL.

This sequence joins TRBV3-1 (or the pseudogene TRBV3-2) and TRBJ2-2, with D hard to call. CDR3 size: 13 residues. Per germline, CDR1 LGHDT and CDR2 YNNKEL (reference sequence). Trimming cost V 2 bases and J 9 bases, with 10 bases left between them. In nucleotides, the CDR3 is TGTGCCAGCAGCCAACTCGCAGGCCGGGAGCTGTTTTTT. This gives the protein CASSQLAGRELFF.

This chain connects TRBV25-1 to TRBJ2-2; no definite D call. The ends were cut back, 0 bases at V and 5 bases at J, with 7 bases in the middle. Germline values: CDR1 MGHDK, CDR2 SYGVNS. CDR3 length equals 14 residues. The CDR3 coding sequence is TGTGCCAGCAGTGAATATGGAGCGACCGGGGAGCTGTTTTTT. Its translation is CASSEYGATGELFF. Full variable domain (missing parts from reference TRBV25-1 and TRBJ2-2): EADIYQTPRYLVIGTGKKITLECSQTMGHDKMYWYQQDPGMELHLIHYSYGVNSTEKGDLSSESTVSRIRTEHFPLTLESARPSHTSQYLCASSEYGATGELFFGEGSRLTVL.

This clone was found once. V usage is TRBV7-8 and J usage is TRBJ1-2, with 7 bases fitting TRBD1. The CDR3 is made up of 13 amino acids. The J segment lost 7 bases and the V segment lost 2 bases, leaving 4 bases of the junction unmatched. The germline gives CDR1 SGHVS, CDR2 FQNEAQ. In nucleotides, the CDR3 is TGTGCCAGCAGCTTACGGGACAGATCTGGCTACACCTTC. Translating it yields CASSLRDRSGYTF. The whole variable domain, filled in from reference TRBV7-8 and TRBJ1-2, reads GAGVSQSPRYKVAKRGQDVALRCDPISGHVSLFWYQQALGQGPEFLTYFQNEAQLDKSGLPSDRFFAERPEGSVSTLKIQRTQQEDSAVYLCASSLRDRSGYTFGSGTRLTVV.

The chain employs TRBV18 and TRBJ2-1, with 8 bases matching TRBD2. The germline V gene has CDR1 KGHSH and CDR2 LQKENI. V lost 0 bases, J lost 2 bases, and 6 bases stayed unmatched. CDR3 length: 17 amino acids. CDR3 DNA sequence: TGTGCCAGCTCACCACCTAAAGGGCGGGAGGCCTACAATGAGCAGTTCTTC. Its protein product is CASSPPKGREAYNEQFF.

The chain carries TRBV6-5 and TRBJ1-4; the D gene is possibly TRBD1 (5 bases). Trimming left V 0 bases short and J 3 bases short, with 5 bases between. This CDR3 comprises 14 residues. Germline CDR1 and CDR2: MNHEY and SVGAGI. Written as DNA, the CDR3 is TGTGCCAGCAGTTACTCGGGGCCTAATGAAAAACTGTTTTTT. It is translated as CASSYSGPNEKLFF.

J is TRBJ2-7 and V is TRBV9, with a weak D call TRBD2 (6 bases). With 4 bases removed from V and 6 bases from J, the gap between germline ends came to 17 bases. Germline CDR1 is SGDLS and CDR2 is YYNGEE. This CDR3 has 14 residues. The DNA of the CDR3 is TGTGCCAGCAGCATGGGTCCGGGAGCTGGCGAGCAGTACTTC. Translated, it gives CASSMGPGAGEQYF.

The CDR3 sequence is CASIDGGNPGQPQHF. Here the CDR3 DNA reads TGCGCCAGCATCGACGGGGGGAATCCCGGTCAGCCCCAGCATTTT. J is TRBJ1-5 and V is TRBV5-1; a possible D gene is TRBD1 (5 bases). The CDR3 runs to 15 residues. The germline V and J ends were trimmed by 6 bases and 6 bases, with 19 bases remaining between them. The germline gives CDR1 SGHRS, CDR2 YFSETQ.

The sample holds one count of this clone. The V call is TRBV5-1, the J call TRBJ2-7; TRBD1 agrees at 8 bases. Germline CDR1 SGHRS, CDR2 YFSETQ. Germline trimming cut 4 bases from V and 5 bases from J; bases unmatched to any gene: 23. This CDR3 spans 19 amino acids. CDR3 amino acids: CASSPRTGQNGRGEDEQYF. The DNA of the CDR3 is TGCGCCAGCAGCCCGCGGACAGGGCAAAACGGGCGCGGGGAGGACGAGCAGTACTTC.

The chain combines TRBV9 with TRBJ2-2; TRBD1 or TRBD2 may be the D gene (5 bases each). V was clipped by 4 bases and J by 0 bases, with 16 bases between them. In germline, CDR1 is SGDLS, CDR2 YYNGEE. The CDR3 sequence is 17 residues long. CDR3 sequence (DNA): TGTGCCAGCAGCTTAGGGGTAACGGGATCGAACACCGGGGAGCTGTTTTTT. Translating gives CASSLGVTGSNTGELFF.

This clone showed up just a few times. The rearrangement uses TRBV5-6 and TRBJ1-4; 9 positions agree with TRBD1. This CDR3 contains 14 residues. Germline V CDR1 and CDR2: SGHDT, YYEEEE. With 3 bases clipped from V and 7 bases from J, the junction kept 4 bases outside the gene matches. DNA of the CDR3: TGTGCCAGCAGCTCGGGACAGGGCGTTGAAAAACTGTTTTTT. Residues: CASSSGQGVEKLFF.

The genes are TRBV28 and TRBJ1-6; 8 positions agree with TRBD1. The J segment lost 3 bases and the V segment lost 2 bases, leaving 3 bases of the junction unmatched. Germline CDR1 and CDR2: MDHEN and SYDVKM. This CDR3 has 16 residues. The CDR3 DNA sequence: TGTGCCAGCAGTTTACAGGGGGCCGACTATAATTCACCCCTCCACTTT. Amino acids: CASSLQGADYNSPLHF.

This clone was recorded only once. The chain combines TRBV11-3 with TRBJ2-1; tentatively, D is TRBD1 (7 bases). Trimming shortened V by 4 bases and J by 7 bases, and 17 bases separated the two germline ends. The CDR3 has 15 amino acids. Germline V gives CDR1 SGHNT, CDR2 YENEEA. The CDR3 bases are TGTGCCAGCAGCTCAGGGGGGAGCGTACCTAATGAGCAGTTCTTC. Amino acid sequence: CASSSGGSVPNEQFF.

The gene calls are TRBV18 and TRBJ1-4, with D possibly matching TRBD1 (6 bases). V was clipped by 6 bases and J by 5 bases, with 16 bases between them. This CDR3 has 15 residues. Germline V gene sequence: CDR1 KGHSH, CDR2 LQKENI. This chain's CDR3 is CASSMGHDSNEKLFF. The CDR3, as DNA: TGTGCCAGCTCGATGGGACACGACTCCAATGAAAAACTGTTTTTT.

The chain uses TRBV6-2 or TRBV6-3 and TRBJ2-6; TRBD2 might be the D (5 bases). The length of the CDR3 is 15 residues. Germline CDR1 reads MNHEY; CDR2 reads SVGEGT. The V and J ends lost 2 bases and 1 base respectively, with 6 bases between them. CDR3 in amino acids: CASSYGGSGANVLTF. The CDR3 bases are TGTGCCAGCAGTTACGGCGGGTCTGGGGCCAACGTCCTGACTTTC.

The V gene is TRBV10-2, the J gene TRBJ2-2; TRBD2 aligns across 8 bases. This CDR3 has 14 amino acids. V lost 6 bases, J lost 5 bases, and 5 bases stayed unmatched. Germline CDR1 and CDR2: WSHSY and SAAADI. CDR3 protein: CASRTAGVTGELFF. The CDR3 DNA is TGCGCCAGCAGGACAGCGGGAGTTACCGGGGAGCTGTTTTTT.

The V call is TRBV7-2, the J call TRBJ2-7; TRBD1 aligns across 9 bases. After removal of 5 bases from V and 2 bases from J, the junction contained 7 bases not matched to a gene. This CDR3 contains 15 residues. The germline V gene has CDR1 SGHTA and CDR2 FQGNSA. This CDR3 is CASSNGQGTAYEQYF. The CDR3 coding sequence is TGTGCCAGCAGCAACGGACAGGGGACTGCCTACGAGCAGTACTTC.

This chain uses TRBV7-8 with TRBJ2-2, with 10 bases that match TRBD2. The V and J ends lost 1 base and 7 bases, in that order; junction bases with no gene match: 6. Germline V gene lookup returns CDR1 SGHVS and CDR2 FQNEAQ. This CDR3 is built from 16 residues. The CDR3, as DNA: TGTGCCAGCAGCTTAGAGGTCCCTAGCGGGGGCGGGGAGCTGTTTTTT. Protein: CASSLEVPSGGGELFF.

For the CDR3, the DNA is TGTGCCAGCAGCTCGGGGTCGAGCTCCTACAATGAGCAGTTCTTC. Its translation is CASSSGSSSYNEQFF. V gene TRBV11-3 combines with J gene TRBJ2-1; possibly TRBD2 for D (5 bases). CDR3 length: 15 amino acids. Germline values: CDR1 SGHNT, CDR2 YENEEA. The V gene lost 4 bases and the J gene lost 0 bases, with 10 bases spanning the gap.

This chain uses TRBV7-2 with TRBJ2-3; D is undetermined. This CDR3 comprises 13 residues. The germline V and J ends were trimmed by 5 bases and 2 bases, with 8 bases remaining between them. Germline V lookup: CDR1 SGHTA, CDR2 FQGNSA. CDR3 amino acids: CASSVMYTDTQYF. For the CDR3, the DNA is TGTGCCAGCAGCGTAATGTACACAGATACGCAGTATTTT. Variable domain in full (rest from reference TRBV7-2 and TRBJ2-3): GAGVSQSPSNKVTEKGKDVELRCDPISGHTALYWYRQSLGQGLEFLIYFQGNSAPDKSGLPSDRFSAERTGGSVSTLTIQRTQQEDSAVYLCASSVMYTDTQYFGPGTRLTVL.

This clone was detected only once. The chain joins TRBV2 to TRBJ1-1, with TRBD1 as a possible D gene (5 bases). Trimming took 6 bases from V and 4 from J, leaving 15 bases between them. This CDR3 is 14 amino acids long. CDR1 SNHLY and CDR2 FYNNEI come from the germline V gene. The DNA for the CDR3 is TGTGCCAGCAGGTCCCAGGGATATCGCACTGAAGCTTTCTTT. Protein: CASRSQGYRTEAFF. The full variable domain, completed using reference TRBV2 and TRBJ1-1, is EPEVTQTPSHQVTQMGQEVILRCVPISNHLYFYWYRQILGQKVEFLVSFYNNEISEKSEIFDDQFSVERPDGSNFTLKIRSTKLEDSAMYFCASRSQGYRTEAFFGQGTRLTVV.

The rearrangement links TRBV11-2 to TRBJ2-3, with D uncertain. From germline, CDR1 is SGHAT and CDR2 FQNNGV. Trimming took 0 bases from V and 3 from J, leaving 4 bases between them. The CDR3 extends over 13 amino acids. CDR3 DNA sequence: TGTGCCAGCAGCTTAGATCTTACAGATACGCAGTATTTT. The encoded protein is CASSLDLTDTQYF.

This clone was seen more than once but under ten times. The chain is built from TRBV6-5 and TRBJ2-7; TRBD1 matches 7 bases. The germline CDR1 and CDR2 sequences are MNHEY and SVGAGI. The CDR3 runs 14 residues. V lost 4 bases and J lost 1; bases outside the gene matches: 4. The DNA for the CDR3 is TGTGCCAGCAGTTTGACAGGGCGATCCTACGAGCAGTACTTC. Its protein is CASSLTGRSYEQYF.

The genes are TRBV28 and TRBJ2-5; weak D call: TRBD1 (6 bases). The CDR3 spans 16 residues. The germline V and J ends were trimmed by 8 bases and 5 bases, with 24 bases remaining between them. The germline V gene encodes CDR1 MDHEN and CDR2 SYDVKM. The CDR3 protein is CASALGAGDSWETQYF. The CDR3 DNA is TGTGCCAGCGCCCTGGGGGCAGGGGATAGTTGGGAGACCCAGTACTTC.

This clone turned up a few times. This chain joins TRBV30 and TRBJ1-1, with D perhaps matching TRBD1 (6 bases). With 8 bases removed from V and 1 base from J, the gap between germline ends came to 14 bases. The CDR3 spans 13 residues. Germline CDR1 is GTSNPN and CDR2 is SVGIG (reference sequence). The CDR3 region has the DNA TGTGCCGGCCTGACAGGCCGGAACACTGAAGCTTTCTTT. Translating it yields CAGLTGRNTEAFF.

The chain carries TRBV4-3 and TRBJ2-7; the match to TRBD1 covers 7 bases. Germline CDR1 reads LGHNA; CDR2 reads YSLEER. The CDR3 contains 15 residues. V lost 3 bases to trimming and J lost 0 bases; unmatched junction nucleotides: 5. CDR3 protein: CASSHYRDSSYEQYF. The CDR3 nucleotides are TGCGCCAGCAGCCATTACCGGGACAGCTCCTACGAGCAGTACTTC.

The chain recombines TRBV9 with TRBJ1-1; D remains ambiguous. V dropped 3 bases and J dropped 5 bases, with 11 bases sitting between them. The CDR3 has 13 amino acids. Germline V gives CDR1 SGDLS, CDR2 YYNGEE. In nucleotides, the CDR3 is TGTGCCAGCAGCGCCCGACCGGGGACTGAAGCTTTCTTT. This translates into CASSARPGTEAFF.

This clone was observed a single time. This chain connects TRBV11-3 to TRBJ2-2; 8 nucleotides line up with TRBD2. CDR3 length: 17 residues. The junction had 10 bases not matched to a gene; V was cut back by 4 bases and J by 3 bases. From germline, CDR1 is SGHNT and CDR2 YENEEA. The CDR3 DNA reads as TGTGCCAGCAGCTCCCGTTGGCGGGGGGCCGACACCGGGGAGCTGTTTTTT. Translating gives CASSSRWRGADTGELFF.